A selection of T cell receptor beta chains follows, all from one sample in a study of blood T cell repertoires in COVID-19. Sequencing used immunoSEQ multiplex PCR; TCRdb keeps in-frame clones, though not all of them. The profile shows 180,000 or so clones, 87% of them singletons. The sample comprised peripheral blood. The origin of the receptors is a man aged 35-49 years with active or convalescent COVID-19. Each CDR3 is given with its conserved first and last residue. A D gene is named only where the DNA matches it firmly. Not every row has a clone size; where given, it reads once, few, many or a size class.

>TRBV4-3|-|-|TRBJ1-3
TGCGCCAGCAGCCATCGAGGTCAGCTCTCTGGAAACACCATATATTTT
CASSHRGQLSGNTIYF
>TRBV27|-|TRBD2|TRBJ2-3
TGTGCCAGCAGTCACGATAGCGGGGGCTACACAGATACGCAGTATTTT
CASSHDSGGYTDTQYF
>TRBV28|-|-|TRBJ1-3
TGTGCCAGCAGCCGTTACTGGTTCTCTGGAAACACCATATATTTT
CASSRYWFSGNTIYF
>TRBV7-2|-|-|TRBJ1-2
TGTGCCAGCAGCTTCCCTGGGGCCTATGGCTACACCTTC
CASSFPGAYGYTF
>TRBV19|-|-|TRBJ1-1
TGTGCCAGTAGTATCCAGGGGACGGCGAACACTGAAGCTTTCTTT
CASSIQGTANTEAFF
>TRBV10-2|-|-|TRBJ1-1
TGCGCCAGCACCAACAGGGTGGGCGCTGAAGCTTTCTTT
CASTNRVGAEAFF
>TRBV14|-|TRBD2|TRBJ2-1
TGTGCCAGCAGCCAAGGTCCTAGCGGGGAACCTCGGAATGAGCAGTTCTTC
CASSQGPSGEPRNEQFF
>TRBV6-5|-|-|TRBJ1-2
TGTGCCAGCAGTTACGGGGCAGACTATGGCTACACCTTC
CASSYGADYGYTF
>TRBV11-2|-|TRBD1|TRBJ1-1
TGTGCCAGCAGCTTACAGGGGGAGGCTTTCTTT
CASSLQGEAFF
>TRBV18|-|TRBD1|TRBJ2-7
TGTGCCAGCTCACCGGGACAGGGGAGCTCCTACGAGCAGTACTTC
CASSPGQGSSYEQYF
>TRBV7-9|-|TRBD2|TRBJ2-5
TGTGCCAGCAGCTTAGGACTAGCGGGGGATCAAGAGACCCAGTACTTC
CASSLGLAGDQETQYF
>TRBV7-6|-|-|TRBJ1-3
TGTGCCAGCGGACCTCAAGGGGGACGGGGAAACACCATATATTTT
CASGPQGGRGNTIYF
>TRBV7-2|few|-|TRBJ1-1
TGTGCCAGCAGCCCCCGAGACTACACTGAAGCTTTCTTT
CASSPRDYTEAFF
>TRBV7-9|-|TRBD2|TRBJ2-1
TGTGCCAGCAGCTTAGGGGGAGGGTCCGCCTTACAGAATGAGCAGTTCTTC
CASSLGGGSALQNEQFF
>TRBV2|-|-|TRBJ1-4
TGTGCCAGCAGTTATCTAATACCCGATGAAAAACTGTTTTTT
CASSYLIPDEKLFF
>TRBV5-1|-|-|TRBJ1-4
TGCGCCAGCAGCTTGGACCCCGGTGAAAAACTGTTTTTT
CASSLDPGEKLFF
>TRBV2|-|TRBD2|TRBJ2-3
TGTGCCAGCAGTGACTTCAGAGGGAGGGCCTACACAGATACGCAGTATTTT
CASSDFRGRAYTDTQYF
>TRBV4-1|-|-|TRBJ1-1
TGCGCCAGCAGCCAAGATCACCAGATGAACACTGAAGCTTTCTTT
CASSQDHQMNTEAFF
>TRBV19|-|TRBD1|TRBJ1-1
TGTGCCAGTAGTTATATAACAGGGGGCGCGGGGGCTTTCTTT
CASSYITGGAGAFF
>TRBV19|-|-|TRBJ1-1
TGTGCCAGTAGTATGGCAGCGACGAACACTGAAGCTTTCTTT
CASSMAATNTEAFF
>TRBV9|-|TRBD1|TRBJ2-3
TGTGCCAGCAGCGTAGAACAGGGGGTAACAGATACGCAGTATTTT
CASSVEQGVTDTQYF
>TRBV30|-|TRBD2|TRBJ2-5
TGTGCCTGGAGTGTAGGGCGGGGGGGCAGAGAGACCCAGTACTTC
CAWSVGRGGRETQYF
>TRBV14|-|-|TRBJ2-3
TGTGCCAGCAGCCAAAGAATGGGGGGTTTCACAGATACGCAGTATTTT
CASSQRMGGFTDTQYF
>TRBV24-1|-|-|TRBJ1-5
TGTGCCACCAGTGATTTGCAGGGCGATCAGCCCCAGCATTTT
CATSDLQGDQPQHF
>TRBV5-5|-|-|TRBJ2-3
TGTGCCACCTCGAGGGGGGACAGAAGCACAGATACGCAGTATTTT
CATSRGDRSTDTQYF
>TRBV4-1|-|-|TRBJ1-2
TGCGCCAGCAGCCTCAGAGGGGGGGTAAACGGCTACACCTTC
CASSLRGGVNGYTF
>TRBV12-3/TRBV12-4|-|TRBD2|TRBJ2-5
TGTGCCAGCACCCCGGGACTATTTGAGACCCAGTACTTC
CASTPGLFETQYF
>TRBV28|-|-|TRBJ1-2
TGTGCCAGCAGTTTCCCGACAGGAGCAAACTATGGCTACACCTTC
CASSFPTGANYGYTF
>TRBV5-5|once|TRBD1|TRBJ1-1
TGTGCCAGCAGCTCGACAGGGCGGGCTGAAGCTTTCTTT
CASSSTGRAEAFF
>TRBV2|many|TRBD1|TRBJ2-1
TGTGCCAGCACCTGGGACAGGGGAGACAATGAGCAGTTCTTC
CASTWDRGDNEQFF
>TRBV5-1|-|TRBD1|TRBJ1-1
TGCGCCAGCAGCTTGGCGGACAGGGGGGAATTAACTGAAGCTTTCTTT
CASSLADRGELTEAFF
>TRBV3-1/TRBV3-2|-|-|TRBJ1-2
TGTGCCAGCAGCCCCGTCCGGGGGGGTGTCTATGGCTACACCTTC
CASSPVRGGVYGYTF
>TRBV10-1|-|-|TRBJ2-2
TGCGCCAGCAGTGACAGAATCACCGGGGAGCTGTTTTTT
CASSDRITGELFF
>TRBV5-1|-|TRBD2|TRBJ2-7
TGCGCCAGCAGCCCCATGGGGAGGGTAGTCGACGAGCAGTACTTC
CASSPMGRVVDEQYF
>TRBV6-5|once|-|TRBJ2-7
TGTGCCAGCAGTTACTCGGGGGCAGGGCCCTACGAGCAGTACTTC
CASSYSGAGPYEQYF